This T cell receptor beta chain was sequenced in a study of early T cells in non-severe SARS-CoV-2 infection. Across the whole study: Unpaired chains resulted from sequencing bulk RNA of unsorted whole blood.

With respect to this clonotype: Its specificity is unknown.

Study observations and caveats: VDJdb matching skewed toward anti-spike CD8 responses, missing private and CD4 specificities.

Individual cDNA molecules received unique molecular identifiers during library preparation. Using its own MiXCR run on the 5' RACE reads, TCRdb lists one record per CDR3 protein. The data contain tens of thousands of distinct CDR3 sequences, 12% of them singletons. This CDR3 is 15 amino acids long. From germline, CDR1 is MNHEY and CDR2 SVGAGI. V trimming: 0 bases; J trimming: 10 bases; junction bases outside the gene matches: 9. This TCR was sampled from an adult who was a healthcare worker with PCR-confirmed SARS-CoV-2 infection or an uninfected control (not recorded which). This sample comprised whole blood, obtained at baseline. This sequence joins TRBV6-5 and TRBJ2-1; 7 bases match TRBD1. The CDR3 here is CASSYSVQGVSEQFF. The CDR3 bases are TGTGCCAGCAGTTACTCGGTTCAGGGGGTATCCGAGCAGTTCTTC.